These 20 T cell receptor beta chains originate from one sample sequenced in a study of blood T cell repertoires in COVID-19. Profiled with immunoSEQ multiplex PCR; TCRdb holds only in-frame clones, not every one. The table lists 75,000 to 100,000 clones, over 75% of them singletons. The sample taken for sequencing was peripheral blood. These receptors were collected from a man between 60 and 70 years old with acute or convalescent COVID-19.

J is TRBJ1-5 and V is TRBV19; a possible D gene is TRBD1 (6 bases). This CDR3 has 15 amino acids. Trimming stripped 5 bases from V and 1 base from J, with 12 bases between. Germline V gene lookup returns CDR1 LNHDA and CDR2 SQIVND (reference sequence). Written as DNA, the CDR3 is TGTGCCAGTAGTGCAGGGGTGTTGAGCAATCAGCCCCAGCATTTT. Translated: CASSAGVLSNQPQHF.

The table lists this clone with a count of one. This chain joins TRBV7-9 and TRBJ1-5; the D gene is possibly TRBD1 (6 bases). Germline CDR1 and CDR2: SEHNR and FQNEAQ (reference sequence). V was clipped by 1 base and J by 9 bases, with 22 bases between them. This CDR3 has 17 residues. The CDR3 sequence is CASSLGGAAGVITPQHF. CDR3 nucleotides: TGTGCCAGCAGCTTAGGGGGGGCTGCGGGGGTAATCACGCCCCAGCATTTT.

This clone was observed a handful of times. The chain combines TRBV10-3 with TRBJ2-7; 7 bases map to TRBD1. CDR3 length equals 15 residues. The ends lost 4 bases at V and 3 bases at J; junction bases unmatched: 9. Germline CDR1 reads ENHRY; CDR2 reads SYGVKD. CDR3 DNA: TGTGCCATCAGTGTCGCCACAGGGGCTAGCTACGAGCAGTACTTC. This encodes CAISVATGASYEQYF.

The chain is built from TRBV5-4 and TRBJ2-3; D may correspond to TRBD1 or TRBD2 (6 bases each). Germline CDR1 is SGHNT and CDR2 is YYREEE (reference sequence). The CDR3 runs to 15 residues. V gave up 4 bases and J gave up 0 bases, with 12 bases separating them. This CDR3 reads CASSVGGMSTDTQYF. The CDR3 DNA reads TGTGCCAGCAGCGTGGGGGGCATGAGCACAGATACGCAGTATTTT.

This clone was seen ten or more times. The J gene is TRBJ1-2, the V gene TRBV3-1 (or the pseudogene TRBV3-2), with 7 bases identical to TRBD1. From germline, CDR1 is LGHDT and CDR2 YNNKEL (reference sequence). The CDR3 loop spans 15 amino acids. With V trimmed by 2 bases and J by 4 bases, 7 bases remained unmatched. CDR3 residues: CASSQNNRGVYGYTF. CDR3 DNA sequence: TGTGCCAGCAGCCAAAATAACAGGGGAGTCTATGGCTACACCTTC.

The count of this clone is one. The chain couples TRBV3-1 (or the pseudogene TRBV3-2) to TRBJ1-4, with D possibly matching TRBD1 (5 bases). Looked up from germline, CDR1 is LGHDT and CDR2 is YNNKEL (reference sequence). CDR3 size: 22 residues. The V gene lost 3 bases and the J gene lost 0 bases, with 29 bases spanning the gap. The CDR3 DNA is TGTGCCAGCAGCCACCCGGTCAGGGCCCAGGCCGCGAGGATTACAACTAATGAAAAACTGTTTTTT. Translation gives CASSHPVRAQAARITTNEKLFF.

The chain uses TRBV4-3 and TRBJ2-7; possible D gene TRBD1, 5 bases. The V gene's germline CDR1 is LGHNA and CDR2 YSLEER. Trimming took off 0 bases at V and 6 bases at J, with 18 bases between the two ends. The CDR3 consists of 16 residues. CDR3 region: CASSQEEGRDYLEQYF. Here the CDR3 DNA reads TGCGCCAGCAGCCAAGAGGAAGGCAGGGATTACCTCGAGCAGTACTTC.

The chain links TRBV28 to TRBJ1-5, with D possibly TRBD1 on 6 matching bases. V lost 6 bases and J 4 bases, leaving 31 bases between the germline ends. Per the germline V gene, CDR1 is MDHEN and CDR2 is SYDVKM. The CDR3 spans 20 residues. The CDR3 sequence: CASSPPWFGTRNDLNQPQHF. The CDR3 coding sequence is TGTGCCAGCAGCCCCCCGTGGTTCGGGACACGAAACGATCTAAATCAGCCCCAGCATTTT.

J is TRBJ2-4 and V is TRBV7-9, with 7 bases aligning to TRBD1. J was trimmed by 0 bases and V by 5 bases; bases with no gene match: 4. CDR1 and CDR2 from the germline V gene are SEHNR and FQNEAQ (reference sequence). The CDR3 contains 15 residues. The CDR3 sequence is CASSQQGLAKNIQYF. The CDR3 DNA is TGTGCCAGCAGCCAACAGGGGCTAGCCAAAAACATTCAGTACTTC.

This clone was seen a single time. The J gene is TRBJ2-4, the V gene TRBV28; weak D call: TRBD2 (7 bases). V was shortened by 7 bases and J by 7 bases, with 14 bases between the two germline ends. Germline-derived CDR1 and CDR2 are MDHEN and SYDVKM. The CDR3 totals 13 residues. Here the CDR3 DNA reads TGTGCCAGCACCGCCGGGGGGCTGAACATTCAGTACTTC. It is translated as CASTAGGLNIQYF.

The gene calls are TRBV9 and TRBJ1-6; D is unresolved. Germline loops: CDR1 SGDLS, CDR2 YYNGEE. Trimming removed 1 base from V and 6 bases from J, with 11 bases in between. The CDR3 has 15 residues. DNA for the CDR3: TGTGCCAGCAGCGTATTCGGAGTGTCTAATTCACCCCTCCACTTT. It encodes CASSVFGVSNSPLHF.

The chain links TRBV18 to TRBJ2-2; D perhaps matches TRBD2 (5 bases). Looked up from germline, CDR1 is KGHSH and CDR2 is LQKENI. This CDR3 is 15 amino acids long. V was cut by 3 bases and J by 8 bases, with 16 bases left in between. CDR3 coding DNA: TGTGCCAGCTCACCGTTAGCAACGAGGGCTGGGGAGCTGTTTTTT. It is translated as CASSPLATRAGELFF. Full variable domain (missing parts from reference TRBV18 and TRBJ2-2): NAGVMQNPRHLVRRRGQEARLRCSPMKGHSHVYWYRQLPEEGLKFMVYLQKENIIDESGMPKERFSAEFPKEGPSILRIQQVVRGDSAAYFCASSPLATRAGELFFGEGSRLTVL.

The rearrangement uses TRBV5-4 and TRBJ2-1; 10 bases line up with TRBD2. Trimming cost V 3 bases and J 13 bases; bases outside gene matches: 16. There are 16 residues in the CDR3. Germline loops: CDR1 SGHNT, CDR2 YYREEE (reference sequence). This chain's CDR3 is CASSSKNPGLANNQFF. In nucleotides, the CDR3 is TGTGCCAGCAGCTCAAAAAACCCGGGACTAGCGAATAACCAGTTCTTC.

This chain links TRBV21-1 with TRBJ1-1; TRBD1 was called by the table and not checked on the DNA. TRBV21-1 is recorded as a pseudogene. This CDR3 region has 13 residues. The CDR3 sequence: CASGQGGVTEAFF. As DNA, the CDR3 is TGTGCCAGCGGACAGGGAGGGGTCACTGAAGCTTTCTTT.

The chain joins TRBV7-2 to TRBJ1-6; 8 bases align to TRBD1. V lost 5 bases to trimming and J lost 10 bases; unmatched junction nucleotides: 10. From germline, CDR1 is SGHTA and CDR2 FQGNSA. There are 15 residues in the CDR3. The CDR3 reads CASSPQGGPASPLHF. CDR3 sequence (DNA): TGTGCCAGCAGCCCACAGGGGGGACCCGCGTCACCCCTCCACTTT.

The genes are TRBV6-2 or TRBV6-3 and TRBJ1-1; no clear D gene. The CDR3 length is 14 residues. V was shortened by 5 bases and J by 3 bases, with 13 bases between the two germline ends. CDR1 and CDR2 (germline): MNHEY, SVGEGT. CDR3 region: CASSLLEGHTEAFF. CDR3 sequence (DNA): TGTGCCAGCAGTCTTCTCGAGGGCCACACTGAAGCTTTCTTT.

The chain employs TRBV7-2 and TRBJ2-7; TRBD1 agrees at 7 bases. Trimming cost V 6 bases and J 2 bases; bases outside gene matches: 10. The germline gives CDR1 SGHTA, CDR2 FQGNSA. The CDR3 contains 15 residues. The CDR3 loop is CASRGGPGTAYEQYF. The DNA for the CDR3 is TGTGCCAGCAGAGGAGGACCTGGGACAGCCTACGAGCAGTACTTC.

This chain joins TRBV12-5 and TRBJ1-1, with D perhaps matching TRBD1 (6 bases). Germline V lookup: CDR1 LGHNT, CDR2 FRNRAP. The germline V and J ends were trimmed by 3 bases and 3 bases, with 14 bases remaining between them. This CDR3 contains 15 residues. CDR3 coding DNA: TGTGCTAGTGGTTTTGGAGGACAGAGGGACACTGAAGCTTTCTTT. Protein product: CASGFGGQRDTEAFF. Filled out from reference TRBV12-5 and TRBJ1-1, the complete variable domain reads DARVTQTPRHKVTEMGQEVTMRCQPILGHNTVFWYRQTMMQGLELLAYFRNRAPLDDSGMPKDRFSAEMPDATLATLKIQPSEPRDSAVYFCASGFGGQRDTEAFFGQGTRLTVV.

The chain has TRBV5-1 and TRBJ2-7; 8 nucleotides line up with TRBD1. The CDR3 loop spans 15 amino acids. Germline assignment: CDR1 SGHRS and CDR2 YFSETQ. The ends lost 4 bases at V and 0 bases at J; junction bases unmatched: 6. The CDR3 protein is CASSPRTGSSYEQYF. As DNA, the CDR3 is TGCGCCAGCAGCCCCCGGACAGGGTCCTCCTACGAGCAGTACTTC.

The CDR3 sequence is CASGRTYGYTF. CDR3 sequence (DNA): TGTGCCAGCGGCAGAACCTATGGCTACACCTTC. The gene calls are TRBV12-3 or TRBV12-4 and TRBJ1-2; no clear D gene. The CDR3 is made up of 11 amino acids. V was pared by 8 bases and J by 4 bases, with 8 bases between.